These 8 T cell receptor beta chains were all obtained from the same sample, sequenced in a study of shared clonotypes between healthy human individuals. Some clones are missing from TCRdb's copy, which holds only in-frame ones; the method was immunoSEQ multiplex PCR. The sample contains about 510,000 clones, about 79% of which appear only once. The sequenced sample was PBMCs. These receptors all come from a woman aged 40 to 50 in good health. Some clones in this sample may be carry-over from other donors' samples.

This chain links TRBV5-1 with TRBJ2-1; D possibly corresponds to TRBD2 (5 bases). This CDR3 spans 11 amino acids. Trimming took off 1 base at V and 12 bases at J, with 8 bases between the two ends. The V gene's germline CDR1 is SGHRS and CDR2 YFSETQ. CDR3: CASSLSGGQFF. The CDR3 DNA follows: TGCGCCAGCAGCTTGAGCGGAGGGCAGTTCTTC.

This clone was counted between two and nine times. The genes are TRBV7-9 and TRBJ2-6, with D perhaps TRBD1 (6 bases). Trimming removed 7 bases from V and 1 base from J, with 11 bases in between. The CDR3 loop spans 15 amino acids. CDR1 is SEHNR and CDR2 is FQNEAQ in the germline V gene (reference sequence). The CDR3 here is CASTPQGSGANVLTF. The CDR3 DNA reads as TGTGCCAGCACCCCACAGGGATCTGGGGCCAACGTCCTGACTTTC.

The chain combines TRBV27 with TRBJ2-7; 8 positions agree with TRBD2. V was pared by 0 bases and J by 3 bases, with 7 bases of the junction left unmatched. The CDR3 is made up of 16 amino acids. The germline CDR1 and CDR2 sequences are MNHEY and SMNVEV (reference sequence). In DNA form, the CDR3 reads TGTGCCAGCAGTTTATCCCACCGCAGCGGGAGCTACGAGCAGTACTTC. Protein sequence: CASSLSHRSGSYEQYF.

The chain joins TRBV5-4 to TRBJ2-7; maybe TRBD2 (6 bases). The CDR3 is 13 residues long. Germline lookup yields CDR1 SGHNT and CDR2 YYREEE (reference sequence). V lost 4 bases to trimming and J lost 4 bases, with 12 bases between them. DNA of the CDR3: TGTGCCAGCAGCCCGCCGGGGGAATACGAGCAGTACTTC. Translating it yields CASSPPGEYEQYF.

This clone has more than one count but fewer than ten. The chain couples TRBV2 to TRBJ1-2; the D gene is possibly TRBD1 (5 bases). The CDR3 contains 13 residues. V lost 8 bases and J 3 bases, leaving 13 bases between the germline ends. Germline CDR1 SNHLY, CDR2 FYNNEI. The CDR3 here is CASLYGGDYGYTF. The CDR3, as DNA: TGTGCCAGCTTATACGGGGGAGACTATGGCTACACCTTC.

The V and J genes are TRBV28 and TRBJ2-1; 9 nucleotides align to TRBD1. The J segment lost 10 bases and the V segment lost 6 bases, leaving 16 bases of the junction unmatched. The germline gives CDR1 MDHEN, CDR2 SYDVKM. The CDR3 is 16 residues long. The CDR3 DNA follows: TGTGCCAGCAGCTCGGCGCACAGGGGGCTGGGGAGAGAGCAGTTCTTC. Translation gives CASSSAHRGLGREQFF. Complete variable domain (other parts from reference TRBV28 and TRBJ2-1): DVKVTQSSRYLVKRTGEKVFLECVQDMDHENMFWYRQDPGLGLRLIYFSYDVKMKEKGDIPEGYSVSREKKERFSLILESASTNQTSMYLCASSSAHRGLGREQFFGPGTRLTVL.

The rearrangement links TRBV7-9 to TRBJ2-2, with D tentatively TRBD2 (6 bases). This CDR3 contains 13 residues. Trimming took 5 bases from V and 7 from J, leaving 11 bases between them. Germline values: CDR1 SEHNR, CDR2 FQNEAQ (reference sequence). CDR3 DNA sequence: TGTGCCAGCAGCACCCGGGAGCTCGGGGAGCTGTTTTTT. Translating it yields CASSTRELGELFF.

This chain uses TRBV29-1 with TRBJ2-1; 10 nucleotides match TRBD2. The ends lost 3 bases at V and 9 bases at J; junction bases unmatched: 8. The germline gives CDR1 SQVTM, CDR2 ANQGSEA. The CDR3 is 14 amino acids. CDR3 nucleotide sequence: TGCAGCGTTGATCGCAGCGGGAGGGCAAGTGAGCAGTTCTTC. Translated: CSVDRSGRASEQFF.